The TCR beta chain under discussion was sequenced for a study of shared clonotypes between healthy human individuals. The assay was immunoSEQ multiplex PCR, and TCRdb's table has in-frame clones only and misses some. The table lists 400,000 to 600,000 clones, about 96% of them singletons. The CDR3 spans 14 residues. V was clipped by 10 bases and J by 7 bases, with 20 bases between them. CDR1 and CDR2 from the germline V gene are SNHLY and FYNNEI. This sequence was found in a woman in her 30s in good health. The material sequenced was naive CD4+ T cells sorted from blood. Regarding subset: CD45RA+ positively selected. This chain uses TRBV2 with TRBJ2-1; D may correspond to TRBD1 or TRBD2 (5 bases each). The CDR3 coding sequence is TGTGCCATCGGAACCCGGGACCTCTTAAATGAGCAGTTCTTC. Amino acids: CAIGTRDLLNEQFF.